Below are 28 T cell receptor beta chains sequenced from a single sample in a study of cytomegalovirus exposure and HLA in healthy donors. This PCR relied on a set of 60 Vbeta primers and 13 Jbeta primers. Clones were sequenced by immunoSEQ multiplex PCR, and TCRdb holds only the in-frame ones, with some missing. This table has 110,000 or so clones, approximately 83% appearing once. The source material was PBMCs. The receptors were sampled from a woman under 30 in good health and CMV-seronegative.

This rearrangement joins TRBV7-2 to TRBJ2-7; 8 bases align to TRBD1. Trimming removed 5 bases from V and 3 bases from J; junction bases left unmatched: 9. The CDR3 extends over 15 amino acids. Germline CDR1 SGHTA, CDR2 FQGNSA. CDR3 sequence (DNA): TGTGCCAGCAGCCTCGGACAGGGCCTTTTCTACGAGCAGTACGTC. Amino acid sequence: CASSLGQGLFYEQYV.

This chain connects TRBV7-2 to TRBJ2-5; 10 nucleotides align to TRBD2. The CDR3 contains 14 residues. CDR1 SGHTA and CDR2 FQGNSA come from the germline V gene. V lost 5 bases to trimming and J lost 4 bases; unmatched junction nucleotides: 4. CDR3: CASSQAGGPETQYF. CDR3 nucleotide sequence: TGTGCCAGCAGCCAAGCGGGGGGGCCAGAGACCCAGTACTTC.

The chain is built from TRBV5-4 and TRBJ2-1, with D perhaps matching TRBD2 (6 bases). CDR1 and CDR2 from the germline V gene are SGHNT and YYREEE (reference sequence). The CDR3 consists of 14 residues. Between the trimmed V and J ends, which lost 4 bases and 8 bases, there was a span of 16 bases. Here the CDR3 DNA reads TGTGCCAGCAGCATAGCCACTAGCTTCGATGAGCAGTTCTTC. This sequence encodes CASSIATSFDEQFF.

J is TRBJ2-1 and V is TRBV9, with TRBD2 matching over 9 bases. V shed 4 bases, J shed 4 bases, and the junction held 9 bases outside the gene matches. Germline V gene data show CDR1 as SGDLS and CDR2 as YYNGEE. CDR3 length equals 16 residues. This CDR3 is CASSPGISGGYNEQFF. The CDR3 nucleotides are TGTGCCAGCAGCCCCGGGATTAGCGGGGGTTACAATGAGCAGTTCTTC.

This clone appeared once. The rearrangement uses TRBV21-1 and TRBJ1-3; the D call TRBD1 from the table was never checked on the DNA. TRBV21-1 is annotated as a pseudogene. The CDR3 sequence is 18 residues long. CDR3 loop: CASSKEKGQGAAGNTIYF. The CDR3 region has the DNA TGTGCCAGCAGCAAAGAGAAGGGACAGGGGGCCGCTGGAAACACCATATATTTT.

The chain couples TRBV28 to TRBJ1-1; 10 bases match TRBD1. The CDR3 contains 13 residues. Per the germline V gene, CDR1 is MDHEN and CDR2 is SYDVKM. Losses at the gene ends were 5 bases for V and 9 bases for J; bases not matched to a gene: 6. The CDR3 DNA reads TGTGCCAGCAGTACCAGACAGGGGGCGAAAGCTTTCTTT. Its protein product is CASSTRQGAKAFF.

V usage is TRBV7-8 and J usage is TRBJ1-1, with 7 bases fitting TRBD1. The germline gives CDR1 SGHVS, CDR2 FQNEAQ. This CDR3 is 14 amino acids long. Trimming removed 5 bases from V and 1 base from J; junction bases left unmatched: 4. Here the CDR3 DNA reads TGTGCCAGCAGCCCCTACAGGGGGAACACTGAAGCTTTCTTT. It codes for CASSPYRGNTEAFF.

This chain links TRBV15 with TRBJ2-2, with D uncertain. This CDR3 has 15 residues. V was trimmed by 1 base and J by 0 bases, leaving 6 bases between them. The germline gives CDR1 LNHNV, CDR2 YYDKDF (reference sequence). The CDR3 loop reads CATSRGGTNTGELFF. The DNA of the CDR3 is TGTGCCACCAGCAGAGGCGGTACGAACACCGGGGAGCTGTTTTTT.

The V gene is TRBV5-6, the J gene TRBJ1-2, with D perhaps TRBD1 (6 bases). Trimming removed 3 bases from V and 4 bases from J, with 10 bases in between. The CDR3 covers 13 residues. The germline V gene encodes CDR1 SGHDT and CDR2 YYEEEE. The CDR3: CASSSTGLYGYTF. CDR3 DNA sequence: TGTGCCAGCAGCTCGACAGGCCTCTATGGCTACACCTTC.

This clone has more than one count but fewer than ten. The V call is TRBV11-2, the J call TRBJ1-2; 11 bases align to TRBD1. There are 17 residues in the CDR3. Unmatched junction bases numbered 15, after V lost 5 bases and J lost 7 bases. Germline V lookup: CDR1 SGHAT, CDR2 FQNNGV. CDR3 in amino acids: CASSQTWGGQGGSGYTF. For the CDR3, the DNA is TGTGCCAGCAGCCAAACTTGGGGGGGACAGGGGGGAAGTGGCTACACCTTC.

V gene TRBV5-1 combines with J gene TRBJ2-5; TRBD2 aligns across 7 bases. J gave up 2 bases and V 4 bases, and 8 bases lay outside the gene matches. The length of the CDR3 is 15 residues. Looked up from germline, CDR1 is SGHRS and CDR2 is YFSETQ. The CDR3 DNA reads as TGCGCCAGCAGCCACGTCCGGGGGGATCAAGAGACCCAGTACTTC. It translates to CASSHVRGDQETQYF.

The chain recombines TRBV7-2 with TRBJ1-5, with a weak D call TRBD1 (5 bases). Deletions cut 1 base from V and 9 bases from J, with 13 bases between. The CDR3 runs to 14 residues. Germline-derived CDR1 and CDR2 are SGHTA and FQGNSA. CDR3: CASSLESGLGPQHF. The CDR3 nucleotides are TGTGCCAGCAGCTTAGAGTCAGGGCTGGGGCCCCAGCATTTT.

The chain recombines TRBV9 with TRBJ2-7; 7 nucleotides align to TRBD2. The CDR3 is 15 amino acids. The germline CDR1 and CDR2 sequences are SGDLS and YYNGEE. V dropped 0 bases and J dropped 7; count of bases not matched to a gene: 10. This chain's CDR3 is CASSVGERWGGEQYF. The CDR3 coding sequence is TGTGCCAGCAGCGTAGGGGAGAGGTGGGGAGGGGAGCAGTACTTC.

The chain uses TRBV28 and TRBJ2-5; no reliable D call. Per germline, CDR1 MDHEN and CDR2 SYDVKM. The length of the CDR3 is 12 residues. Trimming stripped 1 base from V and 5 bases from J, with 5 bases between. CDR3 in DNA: TGTGCCAGCAGTTTATTATTGGAGACCCAGTACTTC. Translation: CASSLLLETQYF.

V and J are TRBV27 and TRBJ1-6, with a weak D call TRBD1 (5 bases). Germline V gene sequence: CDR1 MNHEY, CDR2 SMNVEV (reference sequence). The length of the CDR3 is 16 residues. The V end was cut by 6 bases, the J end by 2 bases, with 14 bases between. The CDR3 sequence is CASSPLGGAYNSPLHF. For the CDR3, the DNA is TGTGCCAGCAGCCCCCTGGGGGGGGCCTATAATTCACCCCTCCACTTT.

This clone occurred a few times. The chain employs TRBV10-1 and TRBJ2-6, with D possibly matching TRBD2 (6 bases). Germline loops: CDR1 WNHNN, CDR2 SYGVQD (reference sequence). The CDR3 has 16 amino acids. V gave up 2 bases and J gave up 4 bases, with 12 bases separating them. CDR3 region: CASSEAWGGGANVLTF. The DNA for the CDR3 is TGCGCCAGCAGTGAGGCATGGGGAGGAGGGGCCAACGTCCTGACTTTC.

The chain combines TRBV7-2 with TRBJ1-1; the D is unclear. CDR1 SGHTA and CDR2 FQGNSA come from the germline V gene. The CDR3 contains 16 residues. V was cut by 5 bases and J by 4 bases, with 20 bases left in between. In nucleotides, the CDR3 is TGTGCCAGCAGCCTCTCCGGTGCGGCGGCGATCACTGAAGCTTTCTTT. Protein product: CASSLSGAAAITEAFF. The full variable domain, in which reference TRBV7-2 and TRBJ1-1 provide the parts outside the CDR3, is GAGVSQSPSNKVTEKGKDVELRCDPISGHTALYWYRQSLGQGLEFLIYFQGNSAPDKSGLPSDRFSAERTGGSVSTLTIQRTQQEDSAVYLCASSLSGAAAITEAFFGQGTRLTVV.

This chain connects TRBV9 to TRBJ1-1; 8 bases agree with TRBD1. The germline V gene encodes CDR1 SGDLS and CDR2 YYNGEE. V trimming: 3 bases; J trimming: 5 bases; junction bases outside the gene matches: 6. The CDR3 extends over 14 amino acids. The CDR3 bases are TGTGCCAGCAGCGATGACAGGGGTGGGACTGAAGCTTTCTTT. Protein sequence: CASSDDRGGTEAFF.

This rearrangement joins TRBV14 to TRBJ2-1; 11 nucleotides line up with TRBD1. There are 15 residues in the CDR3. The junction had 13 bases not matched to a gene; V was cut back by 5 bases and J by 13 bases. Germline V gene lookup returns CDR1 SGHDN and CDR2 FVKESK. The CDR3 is CASSFGGDRGFAQFF. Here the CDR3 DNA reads TGTGCCAGCAGCTTCGGGGGGGACAGGGGGTTCGCACAGTTCTTC. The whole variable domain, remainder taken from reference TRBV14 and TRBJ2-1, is EAGVTQFPSHSVIEKGQTVTLRCDPISGHDNLYWYRRVMGKEIKFLLHFVKESKQDESGMPNNRFLAERTGGTYSTLKVQPAELEDSGVYFCASSFGGDRGFAQFFGPGTRLTVL.

CDR3 DNA sequence: TGTGCCAGCTCTCCTACAGGGGGCAATGAGCAGTACGTC. Amino acid sequence: CASSPTGGNEQYV. The genes are TRBV18 and TRBJ2-7; 9 bases are shared with TRBD1. The germline CDR1 and CDR2 sequences are KGHSH and LQKENI. The CDR3 sequence is 13 residues long. After removal of 6 bases from V and 7 bases from J, the junction contained 7 bases not matched to a gene.

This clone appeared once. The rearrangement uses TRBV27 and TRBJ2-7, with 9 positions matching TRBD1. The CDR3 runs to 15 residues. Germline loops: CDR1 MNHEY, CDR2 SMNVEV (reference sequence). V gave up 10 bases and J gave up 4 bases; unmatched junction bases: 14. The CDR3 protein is CAIAPQGTGLYEQYF. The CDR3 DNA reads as TGTGCCATAGCCCCACAGGGGACAGGGTTATACGAGCAGTACTTC.

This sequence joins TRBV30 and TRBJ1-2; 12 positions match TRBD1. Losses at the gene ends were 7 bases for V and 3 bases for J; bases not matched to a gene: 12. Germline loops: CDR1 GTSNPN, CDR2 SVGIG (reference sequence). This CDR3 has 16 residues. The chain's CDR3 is CAFALSGQGADYGYTF. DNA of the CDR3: TGTGCCTTTGCCCTTTCGGGACAGGGGGCCGACTATGGCTACACCTTC. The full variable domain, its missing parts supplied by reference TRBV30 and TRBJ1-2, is SQTIHQWPATLVQPVGSPLSLECTVEGTSNPNLYWYRQAAGRGLQLLFYSVGIGQISSEVPQNLSASRPQDRQFILSSKKLLLSDSGFYLCAFALSGQGADYGYTFGSGTRLTVV.

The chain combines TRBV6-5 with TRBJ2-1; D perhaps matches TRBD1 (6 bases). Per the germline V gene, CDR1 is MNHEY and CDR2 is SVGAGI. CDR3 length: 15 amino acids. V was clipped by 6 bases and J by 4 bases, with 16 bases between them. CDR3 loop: CASSPDRNRYNEQFF. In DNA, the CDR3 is TGTGCCAGCAGCCCAGACAGGAATCGGTACAATGAGCAGTTCTTC.

CDR3 nucleotides: TGTGCCAGCAGCCCGATGGCGGGGGAGCGGTCACCCCTCCACTTT. Amino acid sequence: CASSPMAGERSPLHF. The rearrangement uses TRBV7-9 and TRBJ1-6, with D tentatively TRBD1 (5 bases). Germline CDR1 is SEHNR and CDR2 is FQNEAQ (reference sequence). This CDR3 is built from 15 residues. The ends were cut back, 5 bases at V and 10 bases at J, with 18 bases in the middle.

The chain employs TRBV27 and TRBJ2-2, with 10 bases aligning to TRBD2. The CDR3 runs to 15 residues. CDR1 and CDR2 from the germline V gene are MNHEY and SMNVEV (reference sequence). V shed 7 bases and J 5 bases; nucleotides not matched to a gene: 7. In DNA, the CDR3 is TGTGCCAGCACTATACTAGCGGGAACGACCGGGGAGCTGTTTTTT. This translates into CASTILAGTTGELFF.

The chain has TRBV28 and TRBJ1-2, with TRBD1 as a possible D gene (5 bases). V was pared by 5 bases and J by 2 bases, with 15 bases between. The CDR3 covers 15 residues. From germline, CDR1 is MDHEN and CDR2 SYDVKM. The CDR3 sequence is CASSPGGERNYGYTF. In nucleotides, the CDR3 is TGTGCCAGCAGTCCAGGAGGGGAGAGGAACTATGGCTACACCTTC.

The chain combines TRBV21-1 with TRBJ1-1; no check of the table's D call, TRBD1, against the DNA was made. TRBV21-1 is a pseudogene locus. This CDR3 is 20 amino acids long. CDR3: CASSKGSRDRGRRQNTEAFF. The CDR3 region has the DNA TGTGCCAGCAGCAAAGGCTCGAGGGACAGGGGGCGACGTCAGAACACTGAAGCTTTCTTT.

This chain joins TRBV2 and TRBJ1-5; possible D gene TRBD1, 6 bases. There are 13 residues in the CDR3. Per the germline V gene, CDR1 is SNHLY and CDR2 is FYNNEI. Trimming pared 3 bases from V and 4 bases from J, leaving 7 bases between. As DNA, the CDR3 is TGTGCCAGCAGTGATACAGGGAATCAGCCCCAGCATTTT. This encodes CASSDTGNQPQHF.